This TCR beta chain is from a study of T cell repertoires in cytomegalovirus infection. About the research overall: Both a matching HLA type and CMV infection were indicated by public TCR beta signatures.

This clonotype was seen only a few times. Its antigen is undetermined. Via MiXCR, TCRdb re-called the reads, giving one row per CDR3 protein. The sample contains fewer than 650,000 distinct CDR3 sequences, almost 40% of which appear only once. Germline-derived CDR1 and CDR2 are SGHNT and YENEEA. The V and J ends lost 5 bases and 1 base, in that order; junction bases with no gene match: 5. The CDR3 has 15 residues. The clonotype was recovered from a human donor in good health (CMV status not recorded). Some clones in this sample may be carry-over from other donors' samples. The sequences come from cultured PBMCs, collected from culture after CMV antigen stimulation. The gene calls are TRBV11-3 and TRBJ2-5; the match to TRBD2 covers 9 bases. This chain's CDR3 is CASSPGTSSQETQYF. DNA for the CDR3: TGTGCCAGCAGCCCCGGGACTAGCTCCCAAGAGACCCAGTACTTC.